The source of this T cell receptor (beta chain) is a study of cytomegalovirus exposure and HLA in healthy donors. In the study overall: It was reported in a later analysis that the 120 or so validation repertoires used the same platform as the approximately 650 first-cohort repertoires.

The germline V gene has CDR1 ENHRY and CDR2 SYGVKD. The V end was cut by 4 bases, the J end by 1 base, with 8 bases between. The CDR3 extends over 13 amino acids. As for this clone: The antigen remains undetermined.

Findings and caveats of the study: Subsequent analysis revealed that first-cohort TCR clusters tended to co-occur in the roughly 120 validation repertoires.

Sequenced by immunoSEQ multiplex PCR; TCRdb stores in-frame clones only, minus some. Seen here are roughly 52,000 clones, 85% to 95% observed once, and the top ten hold 1.5% to 2%. The sequence came from a young woman in good health and CMV-seropositive. This chain uses TRBV10-3 with TRBJ2-7; D is undetermined. The sequenced material came from PBMCs. DNA for the CDR3: TGTGCCATCAGTGTTCACGGTTCCTACGAGCAGTACTTC. Translation: CAISVHGSYEQYF.